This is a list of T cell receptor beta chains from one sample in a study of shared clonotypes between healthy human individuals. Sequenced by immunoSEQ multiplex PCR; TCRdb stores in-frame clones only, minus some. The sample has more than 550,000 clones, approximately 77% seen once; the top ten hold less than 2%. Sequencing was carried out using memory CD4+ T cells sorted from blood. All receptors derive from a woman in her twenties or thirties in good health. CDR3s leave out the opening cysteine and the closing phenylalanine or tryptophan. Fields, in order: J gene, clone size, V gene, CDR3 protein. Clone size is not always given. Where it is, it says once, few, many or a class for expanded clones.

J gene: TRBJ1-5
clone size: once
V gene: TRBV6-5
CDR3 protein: ASSNQNFDQPQH

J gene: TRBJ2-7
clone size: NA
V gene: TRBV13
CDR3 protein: ASSLSKGLAGGSYEQY

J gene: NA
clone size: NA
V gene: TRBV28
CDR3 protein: ASSRAPFEQY

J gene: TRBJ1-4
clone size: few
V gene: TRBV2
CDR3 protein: ASKPGQRGGGKLF

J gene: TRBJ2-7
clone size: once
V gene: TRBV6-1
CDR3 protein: ASSEEGSRYEQY

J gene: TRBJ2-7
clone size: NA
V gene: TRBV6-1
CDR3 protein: AGREGYEQY

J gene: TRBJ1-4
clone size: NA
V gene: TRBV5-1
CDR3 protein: ASSLAGQHGASGKLF

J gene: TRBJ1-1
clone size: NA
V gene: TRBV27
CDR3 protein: ASSGTGVEAEAF

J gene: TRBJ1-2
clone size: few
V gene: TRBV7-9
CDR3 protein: ASSYPDRAYGYT

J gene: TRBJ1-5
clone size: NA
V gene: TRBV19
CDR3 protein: ASSHTGGEQPQH